This entry concerns a single T cell receptor (beta chain). Its antigen is not identified. The source of the sample is a study of beta chain features in type 1 diabetes. Regarding the study as a whole: TCRB CDR3s were moderately but significantly shorter in Type 1 diabetes patients in all four CD4+ subsets.

The sequenced template was cDNA made from the entire isolated RNA. Profiled with immunoSEQ multiplex PCR; TCRdb holds only in-frame clones, not every one. The data show some 660,000 clones, around an eighth seen once. The V end was cut by 7 bases, the J end by 3 bases, with 9 bases between. The length of the CDR3 is 13 residues. Germline-derived CDR1 and CDR2 are MNHNY and SVGAGI (reference sequence). This clonotype was obtained from a man aged 18 to 29 with type 1 diabetes. The sequencing input was naive CD4+ T cells from blood. V and J are TRBV6-6 and TRBJ1-4; D possibly corresponds to TRBD1 (5 bases). In nucleotides, the CDR3 is TGTGCCAGCACGGGGCCGGCTAATGAAAAACTGTTTTTT. Amino acid sequence: CASTGPANEKLFF.